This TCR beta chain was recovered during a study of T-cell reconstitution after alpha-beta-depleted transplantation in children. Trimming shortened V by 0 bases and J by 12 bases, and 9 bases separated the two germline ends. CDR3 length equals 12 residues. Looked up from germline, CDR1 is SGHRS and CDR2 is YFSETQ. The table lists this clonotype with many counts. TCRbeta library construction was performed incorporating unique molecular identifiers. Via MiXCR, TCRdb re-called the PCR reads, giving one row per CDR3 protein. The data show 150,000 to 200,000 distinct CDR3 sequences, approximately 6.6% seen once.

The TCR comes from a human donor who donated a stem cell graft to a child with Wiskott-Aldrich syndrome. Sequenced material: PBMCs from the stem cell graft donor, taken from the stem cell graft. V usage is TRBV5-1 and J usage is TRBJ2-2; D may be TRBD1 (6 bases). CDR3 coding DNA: TGCGCCAGCAGCTTGGAACAGGGACAGCTGTTTTTT. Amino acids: CASSLEQGQLFF.